This T cell receptor (beta chain) was identified during a study of shared clonotypes between healthy human individuals (dated by TCRdb to 2018 to 2021). For context, the study as a whole: Two women and a few men aged 18 to 49 years were included in the cohort. To increase sequencing depth and limit assay-specific biases, TCR repertoire library preparation and sequencing were carried out by different laboratories using diverse techniques. Blood TCR repertoires of about 5 healthy adults were deeply sequenced to estimate repertoire size and the extent of clonotype sharing between individuals. Between about 0.8 and 9 billion PBMCs per donor were obtained by leukapheresis. For each donor, CD4 naive and CD4 memory were each run on three plates, CD8 naive on two plates, and CD8 memory on one plate. Paper-wide results and their limitations: Larger estimated clonotype richness was generally found for naive subsets than for memory subsets. Because the study included a small number of donors, the genetic and exposure-history diversity represented was limited. Sharing across a few donors was observed for around 5% of naive CD4, 3% to 3.5% of naive CD8, over 2% of memory CD4, and about 0.4% of memory CD8 clonotypes. Based on pairwise subsampling, the degree of clonotype sharing among donors was expected to be affected by sequencing depth. Sampling was restricted to blood, and TCR repertoires in tissue are likely to differ from TCR repertoires in blood. Incomplete sequencing was indicated by rarefaction of sorted-subset datasets, despite the large sequencing depth. Higher generation probabilities were observed for clonotypes shared by all four sorted-subset donors than for non-shared clonotypes.

This clone was seen once. Its specific antigen is unknown. No base qualities exist here, and no much larger clone lies one base off it. Reading the germline V gene gives CDR1 KGHSH and CDR2 LQKENI. Counted from cysteine to phenylalanine, this CDR3 has 15 amino acids. Just CDR3 DNA is preserved here, 45 bases in frame from base 1. Compared with germline, V lacks 6 bases and J lacks 2 bases; bases without a gene match: 7. TCR CDR3 regions were amplified from genomic DNA by multiplex PCR using the deep immunoSEQ assay. Extracted genomic DNA from each cell subset was spread evenly across all wells of several immunoSEQ 96-well plates, with each plate serving as a replicate. For sorted subsets, approximately 190 ng of genomic DNA, equivalent to around 31,000 T cell genomes, went into each replicate PCR. Purified libraries were quantified with a Qubit 3.0 fluorometer, sized on a Bioanalyzer 2100, and re-quantified with the KAPA Library Quantification kit. Every immunoSEQ 96-well plate was sequenced on a separate single-read 150-cycle Illumina NextSeq 550 flow cell. The authors processed their data as follows. Because only junctional sequences without quality scores were contained in the immunoSEQ output, filtering matching that applied to full-length reads could not be performed. To assign V/J genes and CDR3, sequences were annotated against IMGT germline references using PyIR, a Python wrapper for IgBLAST v1.9. Reads were filtered out if the reads had weak V/J assignments (E-value above 1e-6), no CDR3, stop codons, out-of-frame junctions, or ambiguous translated residues. V3J clonotypes were defined as sequences sharing the same inferred V gene, J gene, and CDR3 amino acid sequence. The percentage overlap between two repertoires was calculated by dividing the number of shared unique clonotypes by the size of the smaller repertoire. Three approaches were used to assess repertoire richness: RTK rarefaction, the Chao1 estimator, and Recon v2.1 estimates of unobserved clonotypes. Generation probabilities were computed with OLGA for all TCRbeta clonotypes obtained by the gDNA method from several donors. Imported from immuneACCESS, the table was reduced by TCRdb to in-frame sequences with V and J called. These copies leave out some clones; in studies compared against another copy, an unresolved V gene accounts for under half, and the cause of the remainder is not known. V and J calls and clone size are given by that table; D and trimming were obtained from the DNA. Counted in this sample were about 2 million clones; roughly 96% of them appeared once. 0.13% of the sample is in the top ten clones.

The donors were healthy, HIV-negative adults with no recently reported acute infections or vaccinations. Every donor was a Caucasian adult living in Nashville, Tennessee, USA. CD4+ T cells were enriched by magnetic negative selection, after which naive cells were positively selected on CD45RA and the negative fraction was taken as the memory subset. Blood was obtained by leukapheresis, after which PBMCs were separated by Ficoll-Histopaque density gradient centrifugation and cryopreserved in liquid nitrogen vapor phase. Analytical flow cytometry was used to check the purity and quantity of each magnetically sorted T cell population. Genomic DNA was isolated from each sorted fraction and quantified by UV absorbance on a Nanodrop 2000c.

Sequencing input: naive CD4+ T cells sorted from blood. What the cell subset or site label conveys for this sample: CD45RA+ positively selected. The TCR was taken from a man between 18 and 35 years old in good health. The V gene is TRBV18 and the J gene is TRBJ2-5, with 9 bases matching TRBD1. The CDR3 region has the sequence CASSQTDRGQETQYF. The sequenced DNA: TGTGCCAGCTCTCAGACGGACAGGGGACAAGAGACCCAGTACTTC. Outside the CDR3, residues come from the reference TRBV18 and TRBJ2-5 proteins, so the full variable domain is: NAGVMQNPRHLVRRRGQEARLRCSPMKGHSHVYWYRQLPEEGLKFMVYLQKENIIDESGMPKERFSAEFPKEGPSILRIQQVVRGDSAAYFCASSQTDRGQETQYFGPGTRLLVL.